Reported below is one T cell receptor (beta chain). This specimen belongs to a study of long-term antiretroviral therapy in people with HIV. Version v3.0 of the immunoSEQ assay was performed at survey level. It was roughly 35,000-50,000 T-cell genomes per sample that sequencing targeted. The method was immunoSEQ multiplex PCR; TCRdb's version includes in-frame clones alone and lacks a portion of them. The sample includes fewer than 40,000 clones, around 79% of them seen just once. After removal of 1 base from V and 0 bases from J, the junction contained 2 bases not matched to a gene. CDR1 MGHDK and CDR2 SYGVNS come from the germline V gene. This CDR3 contains 18 residues.

This receptor was taken from a man aged 18 to 29 with HIV. This specimen consisted of unsorted PBMCs, obtained 1.9 years after starting antiretroviral therapy. The chain carries TRBV25-1 and TRBJ2-3, with 15 bases identical to TRBD2. The CDR3 region is CASSESGTSGGSTDTQYF. The DNA of the CDR3 is TGTGCCAGCAGTGAATCGGGGACTAGCGGGGGGAGCACAGATACGCAGTATTTT.